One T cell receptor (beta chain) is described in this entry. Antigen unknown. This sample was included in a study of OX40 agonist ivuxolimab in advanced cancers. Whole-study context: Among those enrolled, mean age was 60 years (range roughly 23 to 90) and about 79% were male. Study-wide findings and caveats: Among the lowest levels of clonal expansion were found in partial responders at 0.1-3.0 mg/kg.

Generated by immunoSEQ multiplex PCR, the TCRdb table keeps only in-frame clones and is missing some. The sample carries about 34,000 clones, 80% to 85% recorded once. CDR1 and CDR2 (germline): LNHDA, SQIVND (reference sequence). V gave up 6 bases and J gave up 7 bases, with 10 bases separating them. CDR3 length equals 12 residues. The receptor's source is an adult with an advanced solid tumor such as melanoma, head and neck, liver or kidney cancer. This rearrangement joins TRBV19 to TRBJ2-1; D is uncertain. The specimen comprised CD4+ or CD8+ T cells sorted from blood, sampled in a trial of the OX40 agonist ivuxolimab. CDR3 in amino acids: CASRSRRNEQFF. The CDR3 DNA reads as TGTGCCAGTAGGTCTAGGCGGAATGAGCAGTTCTTC.